Each of the 26 T cell receptor beta chains below was sequenced from the same sample in a study of OX40 agonist ivuxolimab in advanced cancers. Method: immunoSEQ multiplex PCR; TCRdb's copy keeps in-frame clones and lacks some. This sample yields more than 30,000 clones, of which approximately 89% are seen a single time; roughly 1% belongs to the top ten. Sequencing was performed on CD4+ or CD8+ T cells sorted from blood, taken in a trial of the OX40 agonist ivuxolimab. The receptors originated from an adult with an advanced solid tumor such as melanoma, head and neck, liver or kidney cancer.

The V and J genes are TRBV5-1 and TRBJ2-2, with D maybe TRBD1 (6 bases). The CDR3 is made up of 16 amino acids. Deletions cut 1 base from V and 1 base from J, with 11 bases between. CDR1 and CDR2 (germline): SGHRS, YFSETQ. As DNA, the CDR3 is TGCGCCAGCAGCTTGCTTTGGGGGCAGAACACCGGGGAGCTGTTTTTT. Amino acids: CASSLLWGQNTGELFF.

The chain recombines TRBV7-3 with TRBJ2-5; D is perhaps TRBD1 or TRBD2 (5 bases each). Trimming removed 5 bases from V and 4 bases from J, with 11 bases in between. The CDR3 contains 13 residues. The germline V gene has CDR1 SGHTA and CDR2 FQGTGA. CDR3: CASSPGGGETQYF. The CDR3 nucleotides are TGTGCCAGCAGCCCGGGTGGGGGAGAGACCCAGTACTTC.

The gene calls are TRBV4-2 and TRBJ2-1, with D uncertain. Germline V gene lookup returns CDR1 LGHNA and CDR2 YNFKEQ. CDR3 length equals 14 residues. The V and J ends lost 2 bases and 4 bases respectively, with 9 bases between them. CDR3 nucleotide sequence: TGTGCCAGCAGCCAATCAGGACGGTACAATGAGCAGTTCTTC. This sequence encodes CASSQSGRYNEQFF.

The V and J genes are TRBV6-5 and TRBJ1-2; D unclear. Per the germline V gene, CDR1 is MNHEY and CDR2 is SVGAGI. V was trimmed by 7 bases and J by 8 bases, leaving 14 bases between them. The CDR3 is 12 residues long. The CDR3 spells CASTRGIGGYTF. In nucleotides, the CDR3 is TGTGCCAGCACCCGAGGGATAGGGGGCTACACCTTC.

The DNA of the CDR3 is TGTGCCAGCAGCGTAGGGACAGGCGGCGACTACGAGCAGTACTTC. This codes for CASSVGTGGDYEQYF. The V gene is TRBV9, the J gene TRBJ2-7; 7 bases align to TRBD1. After removal of 0 bases from V and 3 bases from J, the junction contained 6 bases not matched to a gene. The CDR3 covers 15 residues. Germline-derived CDR1 and CDR2 are SGDLS and YYNGEE. Looking up the rest from reference TRBV9 and TRBJ2-7 gives the full variable domain: DSGVTQTPKHLITATGQRVTLRCSPRSGDLSVYWYQQSLDQGLQFLIQYYNGEERAKGNILERFSAQQFPDLHSELNLSSLELGDSALYFCASSVGTGGDYEQYFGPGTRLTVT.

The V gene is TRBV30, the J gene TRBJ2-7, with no clear D. Trimming shortened V by 2 bases and J by 4 bases, and 24 bases separated the two germline ends. The CDR3 is 17 amino acids. From germline, CDR1 is GTSNPN and CDR2 SVGIG (reference sequence). This CDR3 is CAWSYDPGYPKEYEQYF. The DNA for the CDR3 is TGTGCCTGGAGTTATGACCCCGGTTACCCCAAAGAATACGAGCAGTACTTC.

V usage is TRBV15 and J usage is TRBJ2-7; D is possibly TRBD2 (5 bases). In germline, CDR1 is LNHNV, CDR2 YYDKDF (reference sequence). V dropped 0 bases and J dropped 3 bases, with 9 bases sitting between them. The CDR3 has 14 amino acids. CDR3 coding DNA: TGTGCCACCAGCAGAGATCTCGAGGGCTACGAGCAGTACTTC. Protein sequence: CATSRDLEGYEQYF. Full variable domain (rest looked up from reference TRBV15 and TRBJ2-7): DAMVIQNPRYQVTQFGKPVTLSCSQTLNHNVMYWYQQKSSQAPKLLFHYYDKDFNNEADTPDNFQSRRPNTSFCFLDIRSPGLGDTAMYLCATSRDLEGYEQYFGPGTRLTVT.

This clone has just one count. The chain employs TRBV19 and TRBJ2-2, with 12 bases matching TRBD1. The germline gives CDR1 LNHDA, CDR2 SQIVND (reference sequence). This CDR3 region has 17 residues. V lost 5 bases and J lost 1; bases outside the gene matches: 5. The DNA for the CDR3 is TGTGCCAGTAGTGCCGGGACAGGGGGCGAGAACACCGGGGAGCTGTTTTTT. It yields the protein CASSAGTGGENTGELFF.

V gene TRBV19 combines with J gene TRBJ1-1; D ambiguous. Germline V gene lookup returns CDR1 LNHDA and CDR2 SQIVND (reference sequence). Trimming took 3 bases from V and 3 from J, leaving 11 bases between them. CDR3 size: 14 residues. CDR3: CASSIPRRDTEAFF. The CDR3 DNA reads TGTGCCAGTAGTATCCCTCGAAGGGACACTGAAGCTTTCTTT.

The chain couples TRBV5-1 to TRBJ1-2; D remains unclear. Germline CDR1 SGHRS, CDR2 YFSETQ. The CDR3 sequence is 14 residues long. V shed 0 bases and J shed 4 bases, with 10 bases lying between them. CDR3 coding DNA: TGCGCCAGCAGCTTGGCCCAAGGGCCCTATGGCTACACCTTC. Translating gives CASSLAQGPYGYTF.

The chain couples TRBV9 to TRBJ2-1, with TRBD2 identical over 10 bases. Germline trimming cut 0 bases from V and 2 bases from J; bases unmatched to any gene: 2. Germline CDR1 and CDR2: SGDLS and YYNGEE. This CDR3 has 16 residues. In DNA form, the CDR3 reads TGTGCCAGCAGCGTAGTAAGCGGGGGGGCCTACAATGAGCAGTTCTTC. Protein sequence: CASSVVSGGAYNEQFF.

The chain combines TRBV4-1 with TRBJ1-1; 9 positions agree with TRBD1. CDR3 length equals 16 residues. Germline values: CDR1 MGHRA, CDR2 YSYEKL. V dropped 2 bases and J dropped 1; count of bases not matched to a gene: 5. The CDR3 region has the DNA TGCGCCAGCAGCCAAAGGGACAGGGTAGGGAACACTGAAGCTTTCTTT. It yields the protein CASSQRDRVGNTEAFF.

The J gene is TRBJ2-1, the V gene TRBV18; TRBD2 agrees at 10 bases. V shed 3 bases and J 1 base; nucleotides not matched to a gene: 3. Germline V lookup: CDR1 KGHSH, CDR2 LQKENI. The CDR3 spans 16 residues. CDR3 protein: CASSPQRGGSYNEQFF. The CDR3 nucleotides are TGTGCCAGCTCACCTCAGCGGGGGGGTTCCTACAATGAGCAGTTCTTC.

The V gene is TRBV28, the J gene TRBJ2-7; D is possibly TRBD2 (7 bases). V gave up 1 base and J gave up 4 bases, with 11 bases separating them. The CDR3 runs 14 residues. Germline assignment: CDR1 MDHEN and CDR2 SYDVKM. The CDR3 DNA is TGTGCCAGCAGTTTATCGGGGGGCGGTTACGAGCAGTACTTC. Amino acid sequence: CASSLSGGGYEQYF.

The chain links TRBV12-5 to TRBJ2-3; D unclear. CDR1 and CDR2 (germline): LGHNT, FRNRAP. The CDR3 length is 14 residues. V lost 6 bases to trimming and J lost 0 bases, with 10 bases between them. The CDR3 nucleotides read TGTGCTAGTGGATACAGTTTTAGCACAGATACGCAGTATTTT. Amino acid sequence: CASGYSFSTDTQYF. Complete variable domain (other parts from reference TRBV12-5 and TRBJ2-3): DARVTQTPRHKVTEMGQEVTMRCQPILGHNTVFWYRQTMMQGLELLAYFRNRAPLDDSGMPKDRFSAEMPDATLATLKIQPSEPRDSAVYFCASGYSFSTDTQYFGPGTRLTVL.

This chain connects TRBV9 to TRBJ1-1, with unresolved D. CDR3 length: 12 residues. Germline values: CDR1 SGDLS, CDR2 YYNGEE. V was shortened by 4 bases and J by 6 bases, with 10 bases between the two germline ends. CDR3 coding DNA: TGTGCCAGCAGCTCAGAGAGGGCTGAAGCTTTCTTT. Its translation: CASSSERAEAFF.

This chain connects TRBV5-4 to TRBJ1-1; D not resolved. The germline V gene encodes CDR1 SGHNT and CDR2 YYREEE (reference sequence). V was cut by 4 bases and J by 0 bases, with 7 bases left in between. The CDR3 spans 13 residues. The CDR3 loop reads CASSGRMNTEAFF. DNA of the CDR3: TGTGCCAGCAGCGGGAGGATGAACACTGAAGCTTTCTTT.

This sequence joins TRBV27 and TRBJ2-1; D is unclear. The V gene's germline CDR1 is MNHEY and CDR2 SMNVEV (reference sequence). The CDR3 is made up of 14 amino acids. The V gene lost 2 bases and the J gene lost 6 bases, with 11 bases spanning the gap. The CDR3 bases are TGTGCCAGCAGTTTAACGGCGGTTTTCAATGAGCAGTTCTTC. This translates into CASSLTAVFNEQFF.

CDR3 nucleotides: TGTGCCAGCAGCCTGGGCACGAATTCACCCCTCCACTTT. This sequence encodes CASSLGTNSPLHF. The genes are TRBV27 and TRBJ1-6; D not resolved. V gave up 6 bases and J gave up 7 bases, with 10 bases separating them. This CDR3 has 13 amino acids. Germline-derived CDR1 and CDR2 are MNHEY and SMNVEV (reference sequence).

The chain carries TRBV15 and TRBJ2-1, with 7 bases matching TRBD1. With 4 bases clipped from V and 0 bases from J, the junction kept 6 bases outside the gene matches. The CDR3 runs 16 residues. The germline V gene has CDR1 LNHNV and CDR2 YYDKDF (reference sequence). The DNA for the CDR3 is TGTGCCACCAGCAACAGGGGTGGAAGCTCCTACAATGAGCAGTTCTTC. Protein: CATSNRGGSSYNEQFF.

The chain recombines TRBV7-2 with TRBJ2-1; D gene uncertain. CDR1 and CDR2 (germline): SGHTA, FQGNSA. V lost 5 bases and J lost 0, with 17 bases in between. CDR3 length equals 17 residues. CDR3 amino acids: CASSLRSAPSSYNEQFF. DNA for the CDR3: TGTGCCAGCAGCCTCCGTTCGGCACCAAGCTCCTACAATGAGCAGTTCTTC.

DNA of the CDR3: TGTGCCAGCAGCCAGGCAGGGGTGAATCAGCCCCAGCATTTT. Residues: CASSQAGVNQPQHF. J is TRBJ1-5 and V is TRBV14, with TRBD1 as a possible D gene (6 bases). This CDR3 has 14 residues. Germline CDR1 is SGHDN and CDR2 is FVKESK. V was shortened by 3 bases and J by 4 bases, with 10 bases between the two germline ends.

The rearrangement links TRBV11-2 to TRBJ2-1; 12 positions match TRBD2. The germline V gene has CDR1 SGHAT and CDR2 FQNNGV. This CDR3 region has 17 residues. J lost 9 bases, V lost 3 bases, and 12 bases had no gene match. The CDR3 protein is CASSLALAGGQYGEQFF. CDR3 DNA: TGTGCCAGCAGCTTGGCTCTAGCGGGGGGGCAGTATGGTGAGCAGTTCTTC.

This chain uses TRBV7-9 with TRBJ2-3, with D uncertain. The ends were cut back, 7 bases at V and 0 bases at J, with 8 bases in the middle. Germline CDR1 SEHNR, CDR2 FQNEAQ (reference sequence). The CDR3 totals 13 residues. CDR3 region: CASMLGSTDTQYF. The DNA of the CDR3 is TGTGCCAGCATGTTGGGGAGCACAGATACGCAGTATTTT. Drawing the rest from reference TRBV7-9 and TRBJ2-3, the complete variable domain is DTGVSQNPRHKITKRGQNVTFRCDPISEHNRLYWYRQTLGQGPEFLTYFQNEAQLEKSRLLSDRFSAERPKGSFSTLEIQRTEQGDSAMYLCASMLGSTDTQYFGPGTRLTVL.

The DNA for the CDR3 is TGTGCCAGCTCACTAGAGACGGGACTCTACGAGCAGTACTTC. This sequence encodes CASSLETGLYEQYF. The chain carries TRBV18 and TRBJ2-7, with D possibly TRBD2 on 6 matching bases. This CDR3 region has 14 residues. Germline CDR1 KGHSH, CDR2 LQKENI. V was shortened by 4 bases and J by 3 bases, with 13 bases between the two germline ends.

The rearrangement joins TRBV25-1 to TRBJ1-6; no definite D call. The CDR3 spans 14 residues. Deletions cut 5 bases from V and 3 bases from J, with 8 bases between. In germline, CDR1 is MGHDK, CDR2 SYGVNS. CDR3 protein: CASSLGNYNSPLHF. The CDR3 DNA is TGTGCCAGCAGTTTGGGCAACTATAATTCACCCCTCCACTTT.